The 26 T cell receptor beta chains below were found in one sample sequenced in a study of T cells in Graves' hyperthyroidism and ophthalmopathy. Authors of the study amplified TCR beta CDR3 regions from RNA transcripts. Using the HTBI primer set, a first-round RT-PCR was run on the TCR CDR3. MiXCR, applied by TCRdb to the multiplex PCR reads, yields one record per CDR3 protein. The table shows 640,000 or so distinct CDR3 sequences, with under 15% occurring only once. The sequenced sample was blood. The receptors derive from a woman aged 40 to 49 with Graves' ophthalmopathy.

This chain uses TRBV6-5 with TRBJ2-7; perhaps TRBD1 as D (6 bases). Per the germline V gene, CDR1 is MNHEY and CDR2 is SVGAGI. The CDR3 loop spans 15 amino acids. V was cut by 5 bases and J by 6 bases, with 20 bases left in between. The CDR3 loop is CASSIQGAYYSEQYF. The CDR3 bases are TGTGCCAGCAGTATACAGGGAGCGTACTACTCCGAGCAGTACTTC.

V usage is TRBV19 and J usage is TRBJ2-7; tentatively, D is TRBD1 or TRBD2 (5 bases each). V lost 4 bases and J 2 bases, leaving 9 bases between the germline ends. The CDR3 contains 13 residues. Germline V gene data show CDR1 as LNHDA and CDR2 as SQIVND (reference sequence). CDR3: CASSKEGTYEQYF. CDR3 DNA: TGTGCCAGTAGTAAAGAGGGGACCTACGAGCAGTACTTC. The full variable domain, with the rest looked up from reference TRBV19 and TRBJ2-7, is DGGITQSPKYLFRKEGQNVTLSCEQNLNHDAMYWYRQDPGQGLRLIYYSQIVNDFQKGDIAEGYSVSREKKESFPLTVTSAQKNPTAFYLCASSKEGTYEQYFGPGTRLTVT.

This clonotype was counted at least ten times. Here the CDR3 reads CSVEWNQAVYTF. DNA for the CDR3: TGCAGCGTTGAATGGAACCAGGCAGTCTACACCTTC. The rearrangement links TRBV29-1 to TRBJ1-2, with D unresolved. Germline loops: CDR1 SQVTM, CDR2 ANQGSEA. Trimming took off 2 bases at V and 10 bases at J, with 14 bases between the two ends. The CDR3 spans 12 residues.

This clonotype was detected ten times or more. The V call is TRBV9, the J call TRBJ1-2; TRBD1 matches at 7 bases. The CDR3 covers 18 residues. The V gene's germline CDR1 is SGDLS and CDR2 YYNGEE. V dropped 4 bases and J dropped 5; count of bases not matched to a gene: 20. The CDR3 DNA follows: TGTGCCAGCAGCCTCCGGACAGGCACAACTTGGACCAAATATGGCTACACCTTC. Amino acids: CASSLRTGTTWTKYGYTF.

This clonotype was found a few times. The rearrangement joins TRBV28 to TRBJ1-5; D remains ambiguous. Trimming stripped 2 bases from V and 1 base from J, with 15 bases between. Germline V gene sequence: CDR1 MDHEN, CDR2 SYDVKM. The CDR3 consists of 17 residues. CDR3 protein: CASSLPRQALSNQPQHF. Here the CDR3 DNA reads TGTGCCAGCAGTTTACCCCGACAAGCCTTAAGCAATCAGCCCCAGCATTTT.

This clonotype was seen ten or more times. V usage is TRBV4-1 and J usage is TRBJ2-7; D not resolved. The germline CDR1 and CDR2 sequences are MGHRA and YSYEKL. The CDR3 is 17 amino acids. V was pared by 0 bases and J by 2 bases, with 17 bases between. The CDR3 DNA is TGCGCCAGCAGCCAAGATTCTCATGCCTCGGCCCCCTACGAGCAGTACTTC. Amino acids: CASSQDSHASAPYEQYF.

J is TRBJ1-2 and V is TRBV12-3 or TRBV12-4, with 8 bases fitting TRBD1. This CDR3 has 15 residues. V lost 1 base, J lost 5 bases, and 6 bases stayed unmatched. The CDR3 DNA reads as TGTGCCAGCAGTTTAGTAGGGACAGGTCTTTATGGCTACACCTTC. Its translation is CASSLVGTGLYGYTF.

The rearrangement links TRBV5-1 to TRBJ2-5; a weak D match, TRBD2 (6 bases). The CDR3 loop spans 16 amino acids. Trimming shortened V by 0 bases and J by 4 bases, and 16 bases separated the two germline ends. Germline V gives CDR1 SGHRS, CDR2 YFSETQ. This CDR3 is CASSLGSLAGGETQYF. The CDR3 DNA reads TGCGCCAGCAGCTTGGGTTCCCTAGCCGGGGGAGAGACCCAGTACTTC.

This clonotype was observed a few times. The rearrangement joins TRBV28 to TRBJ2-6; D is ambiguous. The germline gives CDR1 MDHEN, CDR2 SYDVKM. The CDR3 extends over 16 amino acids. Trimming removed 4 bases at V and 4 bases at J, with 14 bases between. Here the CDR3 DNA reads TGTGCCAGCAGTTCCTTCTGGAAGGACGGGGCCAACGTCCTGACTTTC. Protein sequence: CASSSFWKDGANVLTF.

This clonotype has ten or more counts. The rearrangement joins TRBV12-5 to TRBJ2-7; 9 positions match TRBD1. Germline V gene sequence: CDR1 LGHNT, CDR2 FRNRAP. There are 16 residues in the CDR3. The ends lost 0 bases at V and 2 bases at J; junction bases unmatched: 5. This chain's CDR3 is CASGLVLGQGAYEQYF. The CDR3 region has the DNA TGTGCTAGTGGTTTGGTACTGGGACAGGGAGCCTACGAGCAGTACTTC.

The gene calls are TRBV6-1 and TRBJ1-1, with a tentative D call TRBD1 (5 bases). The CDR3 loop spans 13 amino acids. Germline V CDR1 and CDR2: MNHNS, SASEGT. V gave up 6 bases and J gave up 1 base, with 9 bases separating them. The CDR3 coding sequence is TGTGCCAGCAGGACAGCTCAGAACACTGAAGCTTTCTTT. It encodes CASRTAQNTEAFF.

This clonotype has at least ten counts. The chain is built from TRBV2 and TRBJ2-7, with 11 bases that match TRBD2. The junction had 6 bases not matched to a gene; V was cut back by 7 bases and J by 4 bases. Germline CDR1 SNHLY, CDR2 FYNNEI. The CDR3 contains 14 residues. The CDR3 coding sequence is TGTGCCAGCAATTCCGGGACTAGCGGTTACGAGCAGTACTTC. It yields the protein CASNSGTSGYEQYF.

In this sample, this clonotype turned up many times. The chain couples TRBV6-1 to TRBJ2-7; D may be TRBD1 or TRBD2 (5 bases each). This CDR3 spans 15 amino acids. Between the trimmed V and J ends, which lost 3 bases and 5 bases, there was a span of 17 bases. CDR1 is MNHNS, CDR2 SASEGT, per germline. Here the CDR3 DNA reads TGTGCCAGCAGTGAGGGACCGGGACGGGGAAACGAGCAGTACTTC. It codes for CASSEGPGRGNEQYF.

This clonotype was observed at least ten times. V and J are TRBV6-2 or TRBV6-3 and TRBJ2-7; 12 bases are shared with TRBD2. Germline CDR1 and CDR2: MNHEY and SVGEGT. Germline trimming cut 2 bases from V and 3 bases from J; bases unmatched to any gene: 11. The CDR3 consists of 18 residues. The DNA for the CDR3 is TGTGCCAGCAGTTACCTCGGACTAGCGGGAACAGCCGGCTACGAGCAGTACTTC. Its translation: CASSYLGLAGTAGYEQYF.

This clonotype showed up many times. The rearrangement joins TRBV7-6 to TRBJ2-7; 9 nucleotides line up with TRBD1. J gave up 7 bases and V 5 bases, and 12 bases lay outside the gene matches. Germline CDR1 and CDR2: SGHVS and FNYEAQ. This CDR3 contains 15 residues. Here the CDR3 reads CASSAPGQGTWEQYF. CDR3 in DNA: TGTGCCAGCAGCGCACCGGGACAGGGTACTTGGGAGCAGTACTTC.

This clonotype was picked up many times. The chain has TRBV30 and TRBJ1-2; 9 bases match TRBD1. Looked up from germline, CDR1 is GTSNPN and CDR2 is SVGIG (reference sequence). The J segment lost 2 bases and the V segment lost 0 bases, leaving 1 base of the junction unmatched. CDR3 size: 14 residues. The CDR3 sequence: CAWSVGQGNYGYTF. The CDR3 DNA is TGTGCCTGGAGTGTGGGACAGGGCAACTATGGCTACACCTTC.

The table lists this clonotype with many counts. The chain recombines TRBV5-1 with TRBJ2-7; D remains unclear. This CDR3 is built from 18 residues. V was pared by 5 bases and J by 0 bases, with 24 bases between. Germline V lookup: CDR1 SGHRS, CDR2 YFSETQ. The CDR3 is CASRQRPSLPISSYEQYF. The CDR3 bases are TGCGCCAGCAGACAACGGCCTTCTTTGCCGATCAGCTCCTACGAGCAGTACTTC.

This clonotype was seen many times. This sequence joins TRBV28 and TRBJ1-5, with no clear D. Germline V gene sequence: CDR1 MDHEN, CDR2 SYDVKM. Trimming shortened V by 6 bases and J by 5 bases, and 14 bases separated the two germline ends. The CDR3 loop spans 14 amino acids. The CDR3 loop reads CASSPTNPDQPQHF. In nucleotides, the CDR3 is TGTGCCAGCAGCCCTACTAACCCCGATCAGCCCCAGCATTTT.

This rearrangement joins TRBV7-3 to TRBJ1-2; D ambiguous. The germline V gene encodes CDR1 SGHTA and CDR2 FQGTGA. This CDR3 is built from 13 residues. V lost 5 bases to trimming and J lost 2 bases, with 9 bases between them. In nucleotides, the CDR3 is TGTGCCAGCAGCGCCTGGGGAAACTATGGCTACACCTTC. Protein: CASSAWGNYGYTF.

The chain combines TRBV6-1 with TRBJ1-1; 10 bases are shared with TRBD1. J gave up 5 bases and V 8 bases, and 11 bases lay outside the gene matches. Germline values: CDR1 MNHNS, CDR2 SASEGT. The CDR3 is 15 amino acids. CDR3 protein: CASGGTGALGTEAFF. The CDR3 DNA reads TGTGCCAGCGGAGGGACAGGGGCTTTAGGGACTGAAGCTTTCTTT.

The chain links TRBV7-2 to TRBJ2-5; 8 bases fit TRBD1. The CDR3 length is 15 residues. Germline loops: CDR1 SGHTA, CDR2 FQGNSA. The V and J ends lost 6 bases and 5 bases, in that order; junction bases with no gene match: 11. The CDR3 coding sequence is TGTGCCAGCAGTCCGACGACAGGGGCCGTGGAGACCCAGTACTTC. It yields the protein CASSPTTGAVETQYF.

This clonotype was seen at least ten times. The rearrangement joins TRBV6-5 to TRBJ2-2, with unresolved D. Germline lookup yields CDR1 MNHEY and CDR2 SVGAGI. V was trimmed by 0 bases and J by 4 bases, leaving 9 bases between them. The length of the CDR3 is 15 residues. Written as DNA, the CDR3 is TGTGCCAGCAGTTACTCCTCGGTGGCCACCGGGGAGCTGTTTTTT. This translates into CASSYSSVATGELFF.

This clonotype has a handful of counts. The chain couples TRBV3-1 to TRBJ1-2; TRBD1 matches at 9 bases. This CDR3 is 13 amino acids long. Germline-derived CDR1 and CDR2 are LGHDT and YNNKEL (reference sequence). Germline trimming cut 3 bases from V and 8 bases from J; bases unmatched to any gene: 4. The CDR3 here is CASSQRTGVGYTF. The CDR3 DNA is TGTGCCAGCAGCCAGAGGACAGGGGTCGGCTACACCTTC.

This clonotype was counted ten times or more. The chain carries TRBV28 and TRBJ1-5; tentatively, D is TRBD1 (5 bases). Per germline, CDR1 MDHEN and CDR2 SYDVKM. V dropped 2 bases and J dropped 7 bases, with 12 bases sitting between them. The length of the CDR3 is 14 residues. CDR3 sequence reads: CASSLGGDRQPQHF. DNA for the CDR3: TGTGCCAGCAGTTTAGGAGGGGACCGACAGCCCCAGCATTTT.

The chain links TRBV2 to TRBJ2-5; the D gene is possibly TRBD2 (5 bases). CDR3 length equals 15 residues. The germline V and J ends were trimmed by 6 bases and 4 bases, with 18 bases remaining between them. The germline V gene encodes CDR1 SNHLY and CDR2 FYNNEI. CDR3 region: CASSQEGRWGETQYF. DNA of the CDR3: TGTGCCAGCAGCCAAGAGGGCAGGTGGGGAGAGACCCAGTACTTC.

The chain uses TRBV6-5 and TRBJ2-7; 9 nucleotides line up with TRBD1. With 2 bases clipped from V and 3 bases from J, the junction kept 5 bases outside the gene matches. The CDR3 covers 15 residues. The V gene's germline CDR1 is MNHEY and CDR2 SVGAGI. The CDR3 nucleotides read TGTGCCAGCAGTTACATCCCGGGACAGGGCTACGAGCAGTACTTC. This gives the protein CASSYIPGQGYEQYF.